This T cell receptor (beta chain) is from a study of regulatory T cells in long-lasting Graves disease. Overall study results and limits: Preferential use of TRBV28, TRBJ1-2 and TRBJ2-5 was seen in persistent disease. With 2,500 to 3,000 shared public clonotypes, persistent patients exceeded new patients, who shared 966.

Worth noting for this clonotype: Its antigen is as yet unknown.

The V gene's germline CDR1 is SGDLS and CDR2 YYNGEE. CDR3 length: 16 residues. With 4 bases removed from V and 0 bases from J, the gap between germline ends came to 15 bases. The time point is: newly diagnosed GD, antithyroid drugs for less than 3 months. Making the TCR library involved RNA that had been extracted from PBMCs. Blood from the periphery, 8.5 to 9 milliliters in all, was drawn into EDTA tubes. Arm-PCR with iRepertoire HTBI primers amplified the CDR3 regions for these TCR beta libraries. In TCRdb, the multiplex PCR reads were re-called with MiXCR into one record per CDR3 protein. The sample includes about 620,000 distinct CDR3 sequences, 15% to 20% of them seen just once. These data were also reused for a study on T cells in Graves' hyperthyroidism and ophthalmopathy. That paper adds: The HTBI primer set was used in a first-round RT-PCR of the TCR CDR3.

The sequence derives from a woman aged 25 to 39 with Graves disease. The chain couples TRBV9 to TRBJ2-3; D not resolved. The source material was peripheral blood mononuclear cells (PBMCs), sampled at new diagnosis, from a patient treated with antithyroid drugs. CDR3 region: CASSTQPRTSTDTQYF. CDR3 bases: TGTGCCAGCAGCACTCAACCCCGAACTAGCACAGATACGCAGTATTTT.